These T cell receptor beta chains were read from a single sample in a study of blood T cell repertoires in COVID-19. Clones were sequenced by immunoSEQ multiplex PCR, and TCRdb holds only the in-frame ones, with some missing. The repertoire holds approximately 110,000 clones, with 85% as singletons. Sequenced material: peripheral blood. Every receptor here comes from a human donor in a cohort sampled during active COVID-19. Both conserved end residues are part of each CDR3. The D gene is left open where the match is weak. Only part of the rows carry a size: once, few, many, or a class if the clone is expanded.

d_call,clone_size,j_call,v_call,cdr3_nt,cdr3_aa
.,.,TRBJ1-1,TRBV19,TGTGCCAGTATTGCGGCCCTGAACACTGAAGCTTTCTTT,CASIAALNTEAFF
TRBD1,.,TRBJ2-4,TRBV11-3,TGTGCCAGCAGCTTAGGTCCGGGACAGGGGGCTTCCGAAAACATTCAGTACTTC,CASSLGPGQGASENIQYF
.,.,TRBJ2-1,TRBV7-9,TGTGCCAGCAGCTCCTCGTTCGTCTACAATGAGCAGTTCTTC,CASSSSFVYNEQFF
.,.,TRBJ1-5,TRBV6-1,TGTGCCAGCAGTGATCCCGTTACGGAGCCCCAGCATTTT,CASSDPVTEPQHF
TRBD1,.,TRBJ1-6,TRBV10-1,TGCGCCAGCATCTCAGGACAGGGATATAATTCACCCCTCCACTTT,CASISGQGYNSPLHF
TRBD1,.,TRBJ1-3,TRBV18,TGTGCCAGCTCACCGACCGGGACAGGGCCGGGAAACACCATATATTTT,CASSPTGTGPGNTIYF
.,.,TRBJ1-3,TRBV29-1,TGCAGCGTCCTACTACAGGGTCTCTCTGGAAACACCATATATTTT,CSVLLQGLSGNTIYF
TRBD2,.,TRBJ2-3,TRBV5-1,TGCGCCAGCAGCTTGGCCCTAGCGGGGAGCACAGATACGCAGTATTTT,CASSLALAGSTDTQYF
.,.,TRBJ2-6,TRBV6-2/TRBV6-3,TGTGCCAGCAGTTACCAGGCACAGGGGGCCAACGTCCTGACTTTC,CASSYQAQGANVLTF
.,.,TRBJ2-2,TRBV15,TGTGCCACGTCTCCCGGGTTTACCGGGGAGCTGTTTTTT,CATSPGFTGELFF
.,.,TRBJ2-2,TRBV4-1,TGCGCCAGCAGCCAGGGGAAAAGCGGGACCGGGGAGCTGTTTTTT,CASSQGKSGTGELFF
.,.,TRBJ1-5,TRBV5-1,TGCGCCAGCAGCTTGGCAGGGATTGGACAGCCCCAGCATTTT,CASSLAGIGQPQHF
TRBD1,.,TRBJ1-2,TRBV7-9,TGTGCCAGCAGCTCGCCCCCGGGACAGACTAACTATGGCTACACCTTC,CASSSPPGQTNYGYTF
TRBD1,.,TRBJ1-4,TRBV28,TGTGCCAGCAGTTATCGTTACCAACAGGGGGGAGAAAAACTGTTTTTT,CASSYRYQQGGEKLFF
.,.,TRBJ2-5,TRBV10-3,TGTGCCATCACTGGGCCGAGACAAGAGACCCAGTACTTC,CAITGPRQETQYF
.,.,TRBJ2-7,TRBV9,TGTGCCAGCAGCGTAGACCCTGGACTGGCCTACGAGCAGTACTTC,CASSVDPGLAYEQYF
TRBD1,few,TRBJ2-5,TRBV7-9,TGTGCCAGCAGGACCGACAGGGGGCAAGAGACCCAGTACTTC,CASRTDRGQETQYF
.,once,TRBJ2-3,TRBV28,TGTGCCAGCAGTTCCCGGACAGTTCGGGAGGCCGCCGGGGATACGCAGTATTTT,CASSSRTVREAAGDTQYF
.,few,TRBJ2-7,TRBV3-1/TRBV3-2,TGTGCCAGCGGAGACTCCTACGAGCAGTACTTC,CASGDSYEQYF
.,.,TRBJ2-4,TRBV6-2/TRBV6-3,TGTGCCAGCAGTTACTCGCGACTAGGGGACATTCAGTACTTC,CASSYSRLGDIQYF
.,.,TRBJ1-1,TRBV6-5,TGTGCCAGCAGTTACTCGTCTCTCGGGATGAACACTGAAGCTTTCTTT,CASSYSSLGMNTEAFF
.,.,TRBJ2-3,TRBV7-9,TGTGCCAGCAGCTTACCCTACAGCACAGATACGCAGTATTTT,CASSLPYSTDTQYF
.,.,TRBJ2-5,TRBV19,TGTGCCAGTAGTATGAGGGCTAGCGAGGAAGAGACCCAGTACTTC,CASSMRASEEETQYF
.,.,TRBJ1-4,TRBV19,TGTGCCAGTAGCCTGATAGCGGGGGATGAAAAACTGTTTTTT,CASSLIAGDEKLFF
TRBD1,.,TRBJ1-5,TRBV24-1,TGTGCCACTTCGGCAGGGGGCTTTAATCAGCCCCAGCATTTT,CATSAGGFNQPQHF
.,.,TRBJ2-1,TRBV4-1,TGCGCCAGCAGCCGGGCGGGGGCCAACAATGAGCAGTTCTTC,CASSRAGANNEQFF
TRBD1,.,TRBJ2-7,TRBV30,TGTGCCTGGAGCCCCGGGACAGGGGTTCTCGAGCAGTACTTC,CAWSPGTGVLEQYF
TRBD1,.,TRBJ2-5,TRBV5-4,TGTGCCAGCAGCCAGCCCACAGGGGGAGAGACCCAGTACTTC,CASSQPTGGETQYF
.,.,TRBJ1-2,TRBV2,TGTGCCAGCAGTCCAACCACAGCTTCTAACTATGGCTACACCTTC,CASSPTTASNYGYTF